The clone carrying this T cell receptor (beta chain) turned up a few times. No antigen is known for it. These data belong to a study of beta chain features in type 1 diabetes. The study, taken as a whole, reports: Insertion counts at VDJ junctions were lower in type 1 diabetes patients, who also showed more deletions there. For Type 1 diabetes patients, all four CD4+ subsets carried TCRB CDR3s that were moderately but significantly shorter. Any HLA type influence on TCRB rearrangement was left unresolved here.

Via the markers CD45RO/CCR7/CD25/CD127/CD95/CD27, stem cell-like memory, regulatory, central memory and naive CD4+ cells were sorted. There are 14 residues in the CDR3. CDR1 is SQVTM and CDR2 is ANQGSEA in the germline V gene. V was trimmed by 7 bases and J by 4 bases, leaving 19 bases between them. cDNA synthesis used the whole RNA isolate, giving expressed TCRB sequences. Assay used: immunoSEQ multiplex PCR; TCRdb lists only in-frame clones, some missing. The data show about 700,000 clones, with 10% to 15% seen just once and 0.022% held by the top ten. The sample was naive CD4+ T cells from blood. This receptor was identified in a man aged 18 to 35 with type 1 diabetes. This chain uses TRBV29-1 with TRBJ1-1; D might be TRBD1 (5 bases). The DNA of the CDR3 is TGCAGCGGGACGCGGGGCCCCTCGGGCACTGAAGCTTTCTTT. Protein sequence: CSGTRGPSGTEAFF.